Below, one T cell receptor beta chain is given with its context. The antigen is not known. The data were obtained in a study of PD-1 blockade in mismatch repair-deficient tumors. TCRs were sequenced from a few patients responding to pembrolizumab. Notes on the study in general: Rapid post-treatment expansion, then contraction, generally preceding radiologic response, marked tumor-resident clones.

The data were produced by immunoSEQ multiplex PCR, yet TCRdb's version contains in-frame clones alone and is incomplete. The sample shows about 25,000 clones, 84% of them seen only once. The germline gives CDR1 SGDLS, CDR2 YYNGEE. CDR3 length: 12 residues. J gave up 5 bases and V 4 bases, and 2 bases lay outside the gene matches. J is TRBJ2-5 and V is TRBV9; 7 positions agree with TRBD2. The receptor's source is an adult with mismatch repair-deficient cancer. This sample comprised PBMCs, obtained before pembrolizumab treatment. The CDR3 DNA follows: TGTGCCAGCAGCCGGGGGGTGGAGACCCAGTACTTC. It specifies CASSRGVETQYF.